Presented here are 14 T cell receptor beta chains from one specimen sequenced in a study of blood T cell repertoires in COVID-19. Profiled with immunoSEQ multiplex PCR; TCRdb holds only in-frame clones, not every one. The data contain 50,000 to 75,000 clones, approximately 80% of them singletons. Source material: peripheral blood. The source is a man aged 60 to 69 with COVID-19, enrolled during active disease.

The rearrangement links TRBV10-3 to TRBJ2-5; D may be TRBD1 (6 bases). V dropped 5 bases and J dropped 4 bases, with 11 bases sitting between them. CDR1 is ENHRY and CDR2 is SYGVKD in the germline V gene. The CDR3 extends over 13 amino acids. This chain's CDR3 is CAISLQGTETQYF. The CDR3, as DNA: TGTGCCATCAGTCTTCAGGGGACAGAGACCCAGTACTTC.

In DNA form, the CDR3 reads TGTGCCAGCAGCTCCGGACAGGGGACGCAGTATTTT. Translated, it gives CASSSGQGTQYF. V and J are TRBV7-3 and TRBJ2-3; 9 nucleotides agree with TRBD1. J gave up 9 bases and V 4 bases, and 2 bases lay outside the gene matches. Germline V gene sequence: CDR1 SGHTA, CDR2 FQGTGA. The CDR3 loop spans 12 amino acids. The full variable domain, with the rest looked up from reference TRBV7-3 and TRBJ2-3, is GAGVSQTPSNKVTEKGKYVELRCDPISGHTALYWYRQSLGQGPEFLIYFQGTGAADDSGLPNDRFFAVRPEGSVSTLKIQRTERGDSAVYLCASSSGQGTQYFGPGTRLTVL.

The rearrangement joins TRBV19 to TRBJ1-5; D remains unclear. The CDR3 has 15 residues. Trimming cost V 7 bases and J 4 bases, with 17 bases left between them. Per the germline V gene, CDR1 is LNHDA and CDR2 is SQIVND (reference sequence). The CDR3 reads CASNSVGAGNQPQHF. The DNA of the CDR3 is TGTGCCAGTAATTCGGTGGGCGCGGGGAATCAGCCCCAGCATTTT.

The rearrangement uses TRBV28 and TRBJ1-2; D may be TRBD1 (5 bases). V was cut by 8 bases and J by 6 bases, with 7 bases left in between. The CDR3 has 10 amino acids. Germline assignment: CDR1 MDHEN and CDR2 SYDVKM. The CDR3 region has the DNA TGTGCCAGCGGAGGGGATGGCTACACCTTC. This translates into CASGGDGYTF.

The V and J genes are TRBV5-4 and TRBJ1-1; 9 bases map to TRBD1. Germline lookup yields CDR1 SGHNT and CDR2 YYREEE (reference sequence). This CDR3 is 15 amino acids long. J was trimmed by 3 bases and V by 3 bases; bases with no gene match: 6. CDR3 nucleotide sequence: TGTGCCAGCAGCTGGAGGACAGGGGATTACACTGAAGCTTTCTTT. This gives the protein CASSWRTGDYTEAFF.

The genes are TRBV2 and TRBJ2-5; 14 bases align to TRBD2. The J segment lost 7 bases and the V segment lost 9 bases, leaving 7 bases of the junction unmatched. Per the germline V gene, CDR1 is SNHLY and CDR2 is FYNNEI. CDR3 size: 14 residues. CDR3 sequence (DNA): TGTGCCAGTCTGGGACTAGCGGGAGAAGGGACCCAGTACTTC. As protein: CASLGLAGEGTQYF.

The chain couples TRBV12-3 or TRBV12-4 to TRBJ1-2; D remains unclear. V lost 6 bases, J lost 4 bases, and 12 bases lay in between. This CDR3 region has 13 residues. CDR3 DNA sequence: TGTGCCAGCAGCCAACAGATTACCTATGGCTACACCTTC. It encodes CASSQQITYGYTF.

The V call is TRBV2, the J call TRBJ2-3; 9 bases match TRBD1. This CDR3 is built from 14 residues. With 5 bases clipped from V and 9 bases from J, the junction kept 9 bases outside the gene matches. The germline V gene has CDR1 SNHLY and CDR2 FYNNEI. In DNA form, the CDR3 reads TGTGCCAGCAGTATCCGGGACAGGGAAGGCACGCAGTATTTT. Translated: CASSIRDREGTQYF.

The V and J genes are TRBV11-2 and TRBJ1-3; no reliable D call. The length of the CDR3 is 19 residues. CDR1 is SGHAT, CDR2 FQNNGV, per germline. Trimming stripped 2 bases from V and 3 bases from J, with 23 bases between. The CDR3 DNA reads TGTGCCAGCAGCTTACCTTTCGGTGACTGGGCAGCGGTTGGAAACACCATATATTTT. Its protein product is CASSLPFGDWAAVGNTIYF.

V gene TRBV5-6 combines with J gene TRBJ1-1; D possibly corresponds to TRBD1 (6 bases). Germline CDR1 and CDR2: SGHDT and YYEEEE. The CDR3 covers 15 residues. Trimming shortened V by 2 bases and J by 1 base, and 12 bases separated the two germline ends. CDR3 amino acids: CASSLGQQSNTEAFF. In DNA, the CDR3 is TGTGCCAGCAGCTTAGGACAGCAATCGAACACTGAAGCTTTCTTT.

CDR3 sequence: CASSHRASGGDTQYF. DNA for the CDR3: TGTGCCAGCAGCCATCGGGCTAGCGGGGGGGATACGCAGTATTTT. The rearrangement joins TRBV3-1 (or the pseudogene TRBV3-2) to TRBJ2-3; 11 bases are shared with TRBD2. This CDR3 region has 15 residues. Per the germline V gene, CDR1 is LGHDT and CDR2 is YNNKEL (reference sequence). The J segment lost 6 bases and the V segment lost 3 bases, leaving 5 bases of the junction unmatched.

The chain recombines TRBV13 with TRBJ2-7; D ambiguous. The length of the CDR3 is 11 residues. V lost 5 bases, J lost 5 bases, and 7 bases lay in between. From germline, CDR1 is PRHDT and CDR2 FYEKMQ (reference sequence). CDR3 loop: CASSPPDEQYF. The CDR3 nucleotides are TGTGCCAGCAGCCCCCCCGACGAGCAGTACTTC.

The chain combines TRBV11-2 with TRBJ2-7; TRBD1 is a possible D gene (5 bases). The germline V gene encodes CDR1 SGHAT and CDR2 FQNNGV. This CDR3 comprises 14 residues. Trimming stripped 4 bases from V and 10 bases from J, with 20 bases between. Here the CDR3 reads CASSSPRWRQGQYF. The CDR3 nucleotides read TGTGCCAGCAGCTCCCCACGGTGGCGGCAGGGTCAGTACTTC.

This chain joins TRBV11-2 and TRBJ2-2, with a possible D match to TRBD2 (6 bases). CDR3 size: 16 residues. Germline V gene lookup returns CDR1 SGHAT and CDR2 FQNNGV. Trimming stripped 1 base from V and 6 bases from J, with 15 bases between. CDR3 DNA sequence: TGTGCCAGCAGCTTAGCTGCGACTAGTGGCGCCGGGGAGCTGTTTTTT. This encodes CASSLAATSGAGELFF.